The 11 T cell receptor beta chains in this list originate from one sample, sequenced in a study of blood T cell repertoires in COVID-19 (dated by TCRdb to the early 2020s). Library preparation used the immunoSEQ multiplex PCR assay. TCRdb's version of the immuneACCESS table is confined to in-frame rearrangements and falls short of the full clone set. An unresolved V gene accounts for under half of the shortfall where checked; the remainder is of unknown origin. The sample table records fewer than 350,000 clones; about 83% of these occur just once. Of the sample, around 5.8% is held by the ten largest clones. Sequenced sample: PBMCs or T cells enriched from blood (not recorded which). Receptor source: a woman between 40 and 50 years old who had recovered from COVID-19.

Written as DNA, the CDR3 is TGTGCCAGCAGCACCCGGACAGGGAGTAATCAGCCCCAGCATTTT. Translated: CASSTRTGSNQPQHF. J is TRBJ1-5 and V is TRBV7-2; TRBD1 agrees at 8 bases. CDR1 is SGHTA and CDR2 is FQGNSA in the germline V gene. The CDR3 consists of 15 residues. V was pared by 5 bases and J by 4 bases, with 7 bases of the junction left unmatched.

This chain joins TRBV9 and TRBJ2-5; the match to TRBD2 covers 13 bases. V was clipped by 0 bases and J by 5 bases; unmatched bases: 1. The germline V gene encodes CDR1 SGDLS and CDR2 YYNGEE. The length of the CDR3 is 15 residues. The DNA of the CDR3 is TGTGCCAGCAGCGTAGGGACTAGCGGGAGTGAGACCCAGTACTTC. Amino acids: CASSVGTSGSETQYF. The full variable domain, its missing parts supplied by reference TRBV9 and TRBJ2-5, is DSGVTQTPKHLITATGQRVTLRCSPRSGDLSVYWYQQSLDQGLQFLIQYYNGEERAKGNILERFSAQQFPDLHSELNLSSLELGDSALYFCASSVGTSGSETQYFGPGTRLLVL.

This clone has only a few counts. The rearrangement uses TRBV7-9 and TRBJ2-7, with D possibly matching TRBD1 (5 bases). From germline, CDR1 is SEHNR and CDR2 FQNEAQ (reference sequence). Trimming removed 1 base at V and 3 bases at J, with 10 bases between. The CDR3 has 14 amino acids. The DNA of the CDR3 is TGTGCCAGCAGCTTAGGACAGTTACTCTACGAGCAGTACTTC. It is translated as CASSLGQLLYEQYF.

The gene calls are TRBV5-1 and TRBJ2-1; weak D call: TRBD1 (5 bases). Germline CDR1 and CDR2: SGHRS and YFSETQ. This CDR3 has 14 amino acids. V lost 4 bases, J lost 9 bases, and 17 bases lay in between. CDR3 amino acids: CASSAGIGHGEQFF. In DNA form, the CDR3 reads TGCGCCAGCAGCGCAGGGATAGGCCACGGTGAGCAGTTCTTC.

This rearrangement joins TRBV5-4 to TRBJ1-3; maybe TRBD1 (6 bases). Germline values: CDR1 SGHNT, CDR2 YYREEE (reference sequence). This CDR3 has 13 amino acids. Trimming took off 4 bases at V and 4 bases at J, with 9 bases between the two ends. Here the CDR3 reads CASSPTGGNTIYF. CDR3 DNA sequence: TGTGCCAGCAGCCCGACAGGAGGAAACACCATATATTTT. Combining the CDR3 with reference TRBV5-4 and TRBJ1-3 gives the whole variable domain ETGVTQSPTHLIKTRGQQVTLRCSSQSGHNTVSWYQQALGQGPQFIFQYYREEENGRGNFPPRFSGLQFPNYSSELNVNALELDDSALYLCASSPTGGNTIYFGEGSWLTVV.

DNA for the CDR3: TGTGCCAGCAGTCCCCCCAGGGGGCTTACTGAAGCTTTCTTT. Amino acid sequence: CASSPPRGLTEAFF. This chain links TRBV28 with TRBJ1-1, with TRBD1 matching over 8 bases. Germline assignment: CDR1 MDHEN and CDR2 SYDVKM. The CDR3 spans 14 residues. V lost 5 bases to trimming and J lost 5 bases; unmatched junction nucleotides: 7.

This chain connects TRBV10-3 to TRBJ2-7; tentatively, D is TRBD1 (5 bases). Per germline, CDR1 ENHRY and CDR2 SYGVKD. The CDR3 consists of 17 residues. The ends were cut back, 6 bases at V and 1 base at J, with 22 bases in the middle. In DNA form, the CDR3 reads TGTGCCATCAGCGTTCGGTCGGCAGGGCATCTATCCTACGAGCAGTACTTC. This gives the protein CAISVRSAGHLSYEQYF.

CDR3 amino acids: CASSLAPVPTDTQYF. The CDR3 nucleotides are TGTGCCAGCAGCTTAGCACCGGTGCCCACAGATACGCAGTATTTT. V gene TRBV7-2 combines with J gene TRBJ2-3; no definite D call. The CDR3 runs 15 residues. The V and J ends lost 0 bases and 2 bases respectively, with 9 bases between them. In germline, CDR1 is SGHTA, CDR2 FQGNSA.

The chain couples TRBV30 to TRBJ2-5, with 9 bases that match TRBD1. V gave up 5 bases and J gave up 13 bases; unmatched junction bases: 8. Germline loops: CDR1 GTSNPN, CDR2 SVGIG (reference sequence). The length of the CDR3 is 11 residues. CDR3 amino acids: CAWGDRDRVYF. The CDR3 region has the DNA TGTGCCTGGGGAGACCGGGACAGGGTGTACTTC.

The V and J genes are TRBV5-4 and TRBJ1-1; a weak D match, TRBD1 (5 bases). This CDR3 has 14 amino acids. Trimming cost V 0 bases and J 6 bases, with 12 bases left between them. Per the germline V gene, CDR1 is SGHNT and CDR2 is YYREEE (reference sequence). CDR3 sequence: CASSLAGLTAEAFF. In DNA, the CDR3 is TGTGCCAGCAGCTTGGCAGGGCTGACTGCTGAAGCTTTCTTT. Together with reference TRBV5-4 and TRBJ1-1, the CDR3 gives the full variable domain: ETGVTQSPTHLIKTRGQQVTLRCSSQSGHNTVSWYQQALGQGPQFIFQYYREEENGRGNFPPRFSGLQFPNYSSELNVNALELDDSALYLCASSLAGLTAEAFFGQGTRLTVV.

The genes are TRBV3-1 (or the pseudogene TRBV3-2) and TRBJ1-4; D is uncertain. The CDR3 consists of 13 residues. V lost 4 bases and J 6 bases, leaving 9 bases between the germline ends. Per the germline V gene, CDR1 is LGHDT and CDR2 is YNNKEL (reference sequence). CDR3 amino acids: CASSPQAHEKLFF. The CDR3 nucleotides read TGTGCCAGCAGCCCCCAGGCCCATGAAAAACTGTTTTTT.